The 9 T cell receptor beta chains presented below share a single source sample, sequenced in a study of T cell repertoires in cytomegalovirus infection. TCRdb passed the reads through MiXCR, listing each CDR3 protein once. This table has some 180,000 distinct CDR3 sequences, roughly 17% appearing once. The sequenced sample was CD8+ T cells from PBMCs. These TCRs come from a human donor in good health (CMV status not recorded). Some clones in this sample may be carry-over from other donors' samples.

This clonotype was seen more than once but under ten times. This chain's CDR3 is CASSRGLEETQYF. The CDR3 DNA reads as TGTGCCAGCAGCCGGGGACTGGAAGAGACCCAGTACTTC. The chain is built from TRBV7-9 and TRBJ2-5; D is possibly TRBD2 (6 bases). Germline lookup yields CDR1 SEHNR and CDR2 FQNEAQ (reference sequence). Trimming pared 5 bases from V and 3 bases from J, leaving 10 bases between. The CDR3 extends over 13 amino acids.

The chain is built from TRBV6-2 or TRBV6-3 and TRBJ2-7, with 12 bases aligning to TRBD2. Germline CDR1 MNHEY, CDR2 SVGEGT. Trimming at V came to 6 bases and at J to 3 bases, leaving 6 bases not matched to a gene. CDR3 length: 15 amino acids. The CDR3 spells CASSRTSGAFYEQYF. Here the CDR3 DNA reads TGTGCCAGCAGCCGGACTAGCGGGGCCTTCTACGAGCAGTACTTC.

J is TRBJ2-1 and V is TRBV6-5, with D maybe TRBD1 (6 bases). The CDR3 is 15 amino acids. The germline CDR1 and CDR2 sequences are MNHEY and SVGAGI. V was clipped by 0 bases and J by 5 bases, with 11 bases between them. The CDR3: CASSYSRGADNEQFF. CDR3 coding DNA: TGTGCCAGCAGTTACTCCAGGGGAGCCGACAATGAGCAGTTCTTC.

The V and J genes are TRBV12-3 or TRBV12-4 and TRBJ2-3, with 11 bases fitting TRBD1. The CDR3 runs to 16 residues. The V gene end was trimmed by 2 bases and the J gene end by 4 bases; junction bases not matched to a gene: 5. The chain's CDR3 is CASSLRTGGSPDTQYF. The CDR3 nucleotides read TGTGCCAGCAGTTTAAGGACAGGGGGCTCGCCAGATACGCAGTATTTT.

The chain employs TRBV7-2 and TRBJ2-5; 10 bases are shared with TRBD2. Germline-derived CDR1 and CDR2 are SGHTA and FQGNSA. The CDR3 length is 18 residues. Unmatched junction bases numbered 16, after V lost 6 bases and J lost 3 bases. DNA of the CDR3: TGTGCCAGCAGTATATTTCAATTGACTAGCGGGTACGAAGAGACCCAGTACTTC. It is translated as CASSIFQLTSGYEETQYF.

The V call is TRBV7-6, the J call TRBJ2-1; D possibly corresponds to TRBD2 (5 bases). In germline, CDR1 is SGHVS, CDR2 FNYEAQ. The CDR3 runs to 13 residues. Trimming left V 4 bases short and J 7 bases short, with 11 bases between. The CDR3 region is CASSSSPGNEQFF. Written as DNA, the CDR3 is TGTGCCAGCAGCTCCTCCCCGGGGAATGAGCAGTTCTTC.

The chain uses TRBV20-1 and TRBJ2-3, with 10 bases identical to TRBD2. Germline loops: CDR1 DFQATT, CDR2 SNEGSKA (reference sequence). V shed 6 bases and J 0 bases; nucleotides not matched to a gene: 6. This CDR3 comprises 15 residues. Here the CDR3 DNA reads TGCAGTGCCGCACTAGCGGGGACTAGCACAGATACGCAGTATTTT. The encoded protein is CSAALAGTSTDTQYF.

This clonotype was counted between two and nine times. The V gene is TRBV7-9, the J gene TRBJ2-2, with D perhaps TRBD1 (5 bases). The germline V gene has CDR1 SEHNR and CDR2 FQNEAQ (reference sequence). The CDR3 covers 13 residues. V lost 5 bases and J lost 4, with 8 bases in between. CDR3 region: CASSPDSTGELFF. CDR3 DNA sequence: TGTGCCAGCAGCCCAGACAGCACCGGGGAGCTGTTTTTT.

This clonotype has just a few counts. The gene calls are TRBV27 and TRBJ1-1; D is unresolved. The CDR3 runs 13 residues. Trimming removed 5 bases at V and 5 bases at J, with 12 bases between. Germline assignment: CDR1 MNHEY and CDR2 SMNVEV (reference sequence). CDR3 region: CASSPGSGTEAFF. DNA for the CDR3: TGTGCCAGCAGTCCAGGAAGCGGTACTGAAGCTTTCTTT.